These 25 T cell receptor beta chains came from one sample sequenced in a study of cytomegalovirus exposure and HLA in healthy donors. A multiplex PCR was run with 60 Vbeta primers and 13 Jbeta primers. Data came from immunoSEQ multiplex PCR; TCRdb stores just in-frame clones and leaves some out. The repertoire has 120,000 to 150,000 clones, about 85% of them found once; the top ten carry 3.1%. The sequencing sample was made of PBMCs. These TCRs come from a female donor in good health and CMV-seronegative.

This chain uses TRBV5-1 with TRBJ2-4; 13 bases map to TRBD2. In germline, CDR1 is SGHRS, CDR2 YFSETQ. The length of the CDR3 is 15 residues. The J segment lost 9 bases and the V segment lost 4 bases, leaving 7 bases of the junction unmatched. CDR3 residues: CASSGRTSGSGIQYF. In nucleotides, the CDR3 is TGCGCCAGCAGCGGACGGACTAGCGGGAGCGGCATTCAGTACTTC.

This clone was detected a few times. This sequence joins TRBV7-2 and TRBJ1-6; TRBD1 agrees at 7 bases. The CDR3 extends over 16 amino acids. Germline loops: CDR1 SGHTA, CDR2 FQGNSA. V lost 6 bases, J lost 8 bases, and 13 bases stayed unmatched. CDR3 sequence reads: CASRSRGSGGYSPLHF. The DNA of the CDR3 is TGTGCCAGCAGGTCACGAGGGTCAGGGGGTTATTCACCCCTCCACTTT.

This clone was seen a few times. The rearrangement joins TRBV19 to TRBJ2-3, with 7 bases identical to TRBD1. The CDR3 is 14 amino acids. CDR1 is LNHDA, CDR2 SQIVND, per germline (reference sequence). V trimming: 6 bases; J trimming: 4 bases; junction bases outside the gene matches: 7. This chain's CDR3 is CASSQNRGADTQYF. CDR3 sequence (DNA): TGTGCCAGTAGCCAAAACAGGGGAGCAGATACGCAGTATTTT. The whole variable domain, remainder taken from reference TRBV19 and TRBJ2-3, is DGGITQSPKYLFRKEGQNVTLSCEQNLNHDAMYWYRQDPGQGLRLIYYSQIVNDFQKGDIAEGYSVSREKKESFPLTVTSAQKNPTAFYLCASSQNRGADTQYFGPGTRLTVL.

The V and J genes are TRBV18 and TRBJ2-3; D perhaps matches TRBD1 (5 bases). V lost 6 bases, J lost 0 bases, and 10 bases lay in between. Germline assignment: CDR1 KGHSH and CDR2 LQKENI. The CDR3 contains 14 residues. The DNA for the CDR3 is TGTGCCAGCTCCCTTCGACAGAGCACAGATACGCAGTATTTT. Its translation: CASSLRQSTDTQYF.

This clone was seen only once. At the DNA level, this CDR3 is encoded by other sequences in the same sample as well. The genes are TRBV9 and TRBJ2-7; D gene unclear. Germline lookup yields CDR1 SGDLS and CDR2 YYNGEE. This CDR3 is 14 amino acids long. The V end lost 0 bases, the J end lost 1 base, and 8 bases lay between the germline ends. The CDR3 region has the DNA TGTGCCAGCAGCGTAGGTCAGGTGTCCTACGAGCAGTACTTC. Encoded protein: CASSVGQVSYEQYF. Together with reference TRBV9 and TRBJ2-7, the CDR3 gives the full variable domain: DSGVTQTPKHLITATGQRVTLRCSPRSGDLSVYWYQQSLDQGLQFLIQYYNGEERAKGNILERFSAQQFPDLHSELNLSSLELGDSALYFCASSVGQVSYEQYFGPGTRLTVT.

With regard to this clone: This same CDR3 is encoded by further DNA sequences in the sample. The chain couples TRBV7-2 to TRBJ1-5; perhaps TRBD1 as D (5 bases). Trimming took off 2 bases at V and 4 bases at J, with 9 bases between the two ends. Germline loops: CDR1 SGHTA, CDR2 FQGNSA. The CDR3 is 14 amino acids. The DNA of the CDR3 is TGTGCCAGCAGCTTAAGGGGAGGGAATCAGCCCCAGCATTTT. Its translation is CASSLRGGNQPQHF.

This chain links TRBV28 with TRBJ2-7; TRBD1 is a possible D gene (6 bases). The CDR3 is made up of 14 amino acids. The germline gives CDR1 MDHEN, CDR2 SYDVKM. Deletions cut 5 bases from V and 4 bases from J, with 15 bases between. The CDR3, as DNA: TGTGCCAGCAGTCTAGGTGGGACACTATACGAGCAGTACTTC. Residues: CASSLGGTLYEQYF.

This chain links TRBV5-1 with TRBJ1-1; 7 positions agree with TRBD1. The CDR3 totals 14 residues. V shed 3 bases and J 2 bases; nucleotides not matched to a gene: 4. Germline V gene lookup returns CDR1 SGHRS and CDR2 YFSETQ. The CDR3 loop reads CASSSGTANTEAFF. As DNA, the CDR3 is TGCGCCAGCAGCTCAGGGACAGCTAACACTGAAGCTTTCTTT.

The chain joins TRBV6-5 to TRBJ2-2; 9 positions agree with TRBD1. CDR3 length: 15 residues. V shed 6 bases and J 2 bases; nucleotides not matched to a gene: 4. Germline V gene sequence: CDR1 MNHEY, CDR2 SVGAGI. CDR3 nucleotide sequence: TGTGCCAGCAGCCGGGACAGGGAAAACACCGGGGAGCTGTTTTTT. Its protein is CASSRDRENTGELFF.

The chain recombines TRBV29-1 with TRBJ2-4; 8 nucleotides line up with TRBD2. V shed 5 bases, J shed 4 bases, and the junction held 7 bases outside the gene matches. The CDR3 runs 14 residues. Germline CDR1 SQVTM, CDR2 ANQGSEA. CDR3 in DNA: TGCAGCGTTTCCGGGGGGGACGGAAAAAACATTCAGTACTTC. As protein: CSVSGGDGKNIQYF.

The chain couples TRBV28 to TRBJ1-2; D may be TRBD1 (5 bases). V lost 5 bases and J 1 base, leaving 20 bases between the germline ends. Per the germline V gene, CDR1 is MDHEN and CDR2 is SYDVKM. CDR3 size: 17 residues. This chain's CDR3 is CASSAGPGWGVNYGYTF. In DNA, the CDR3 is TGTGCCAGCAGTGCAGGACCAGGATGGGGGGTTAACTATGGCTACACCTTC.

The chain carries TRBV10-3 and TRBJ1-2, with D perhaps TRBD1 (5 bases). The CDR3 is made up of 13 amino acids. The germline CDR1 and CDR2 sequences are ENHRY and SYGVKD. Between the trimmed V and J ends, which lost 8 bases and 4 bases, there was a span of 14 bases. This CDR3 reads CAIQTVGGYGYTF. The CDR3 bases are TGTGCCATCCAAACAGTCGGGGGCTATGGCTACACCTTC.

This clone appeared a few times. CDR3 residues: CAIGWGGEGPQHF. In DNA, the CDR3 is TGTGCCATCGGATGGGGGGGCGAGGGGCCCCAGCATTTT. The V and J genes are TRBV10-3 and TRBJ1-5, with D possibly TRBD1 on 6 matching bases. The ends were cut back, 8 bases at V and 9 bases at J, with 17 bases in the middle. This CDR3 comprises 13 residues. CDR1 is ENHRY and CDR2 is SYGVKD in the germline V gene.

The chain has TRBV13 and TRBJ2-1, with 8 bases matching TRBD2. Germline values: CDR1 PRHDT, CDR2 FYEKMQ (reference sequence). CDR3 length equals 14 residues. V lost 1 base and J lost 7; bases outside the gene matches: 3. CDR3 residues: CASSLAGGSNEQFF. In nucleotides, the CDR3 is TGTGCCAGCAGCTTAGCGGGAGGGAGTAATGAGCAGTTCTTC.

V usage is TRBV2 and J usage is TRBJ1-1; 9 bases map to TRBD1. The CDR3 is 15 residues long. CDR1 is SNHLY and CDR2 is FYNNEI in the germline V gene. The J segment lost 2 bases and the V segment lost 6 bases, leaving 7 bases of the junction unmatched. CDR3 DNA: TGTGCCAGCAGCGCCGGAACAGGGGGCAACACTGAAGCTTTCTTT. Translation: CASSAGTGGNTEAFF.

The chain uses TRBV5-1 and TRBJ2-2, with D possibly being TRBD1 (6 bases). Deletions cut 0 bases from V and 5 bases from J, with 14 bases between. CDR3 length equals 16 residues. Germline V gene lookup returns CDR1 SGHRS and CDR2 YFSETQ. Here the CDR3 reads CASSLGQVDWTGELFF. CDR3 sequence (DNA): TGCGCCAGCAGCTTGGGACAGGTTGATTGGACCGGGGAGCTGTTTTTT.

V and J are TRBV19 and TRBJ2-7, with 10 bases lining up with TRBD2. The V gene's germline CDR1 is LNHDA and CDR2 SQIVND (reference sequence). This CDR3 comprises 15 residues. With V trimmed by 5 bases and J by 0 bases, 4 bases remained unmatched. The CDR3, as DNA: TGTGCCAGTAGTGTAGCGGGGGGACTCTCCTACGAGCAGTACTTC. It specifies CASSVAGGLSYEQYF. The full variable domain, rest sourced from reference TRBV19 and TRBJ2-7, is DGGITQSPKYLFRKEGQNVTLSCEQNLNHDAMYWYRQDPGQGLRLIYYSQIVNDFQKGDIAEGYSVSREKKESFPLTVTSAQKNPTAFYLCASSVAGGLSYEQYFGPGTRLTVT.

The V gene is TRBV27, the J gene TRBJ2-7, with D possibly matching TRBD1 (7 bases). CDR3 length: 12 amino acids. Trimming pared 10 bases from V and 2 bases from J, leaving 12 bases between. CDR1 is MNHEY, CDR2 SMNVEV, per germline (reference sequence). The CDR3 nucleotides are TGTGCCACCTCAGGGGGGCCCTACGAGCAGTACTTC. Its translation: CATSGGPYEQYF.

The CDR3 protein is CSARASRQFF. The DNA for the CDR3 is TGCAGTGCTAGAGCCAGTCGGCAGTTCTTC. This chain joins TRBV20-1 and TRBJ2-1; D remains unclear. Germline CDR1 is DFQATT and CDR2 is SNEGSKA (reference sequence). This CDR3 spans 10 amino acids. V dropped 1 base and J dropped 12 bases, with 7 bases sitting between them.

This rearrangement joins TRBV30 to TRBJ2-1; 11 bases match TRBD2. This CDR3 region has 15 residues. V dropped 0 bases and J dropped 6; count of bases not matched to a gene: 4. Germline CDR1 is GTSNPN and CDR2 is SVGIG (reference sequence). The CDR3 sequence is CAWSVGSGGANEQFF. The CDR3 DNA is TGTGCCTGGAGTGTAGGTAGCGGGGGGGCCAATGAGCAGTTCTTC.

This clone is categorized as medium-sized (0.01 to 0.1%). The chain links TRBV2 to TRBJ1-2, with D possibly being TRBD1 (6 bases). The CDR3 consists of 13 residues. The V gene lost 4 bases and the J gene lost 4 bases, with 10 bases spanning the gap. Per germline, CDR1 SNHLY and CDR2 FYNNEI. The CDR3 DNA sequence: TGTGCCAGCAGTGGGGACAACGGCTATGGCTACACCTTC. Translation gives CASSGDNGYGYTF.

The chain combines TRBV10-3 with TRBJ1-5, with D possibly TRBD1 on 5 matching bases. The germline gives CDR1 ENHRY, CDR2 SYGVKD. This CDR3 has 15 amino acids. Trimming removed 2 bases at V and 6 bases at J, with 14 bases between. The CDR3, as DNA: TGTGCCATCAGTGAGGGGGAGGCAGGGAGTCAGCCCCAGCATTTT. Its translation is CAISEGEAGSQPQHF.

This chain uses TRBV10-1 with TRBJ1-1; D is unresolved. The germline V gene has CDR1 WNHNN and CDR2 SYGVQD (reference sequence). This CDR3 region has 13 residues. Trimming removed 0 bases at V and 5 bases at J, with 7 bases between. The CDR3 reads CASSESVGTEAFF. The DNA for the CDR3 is TGCGCCAGCAGTGAGTCGGTCGGTACTGAAGCTTTCTTT.

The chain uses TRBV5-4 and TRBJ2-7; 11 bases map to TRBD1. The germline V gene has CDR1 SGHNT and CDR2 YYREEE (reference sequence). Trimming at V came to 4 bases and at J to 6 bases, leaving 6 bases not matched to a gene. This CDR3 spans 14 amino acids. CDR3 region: CASSADRGLVEQYF. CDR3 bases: TGTGCCAGCAGCGCGGACAGGGGGCTTGTCGAGCAGTACTTC. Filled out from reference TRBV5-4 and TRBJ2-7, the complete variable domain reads ETGVTQSPTHLIKTRGQQVTLRCSSQSGHNTVSWYQQALGQGPQFIFQYYREEENGRGNFPPRFSGLQFPNYSSELNVNALELDDSALYLCASSADRGLVEQYFGPGTRLTVT.

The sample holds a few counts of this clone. The DNA for the CDR3 is TGTGCCAGCTCACGGGGACAGGGGGCGCGAGCTGAAGCTTTCTTT. Its translation: CASSRGQGARAEAFF. The gene calls are TRBV18 and TRBJ1-1; TRBD1 matches 12 bases. V was clipped by 4 bases and J by 6 bases; unmatched bases: 6. Looked up from germline, CDR1 is KGHSH and CDR2 is LQKENI. The length of the CDR3 is 15 residues.